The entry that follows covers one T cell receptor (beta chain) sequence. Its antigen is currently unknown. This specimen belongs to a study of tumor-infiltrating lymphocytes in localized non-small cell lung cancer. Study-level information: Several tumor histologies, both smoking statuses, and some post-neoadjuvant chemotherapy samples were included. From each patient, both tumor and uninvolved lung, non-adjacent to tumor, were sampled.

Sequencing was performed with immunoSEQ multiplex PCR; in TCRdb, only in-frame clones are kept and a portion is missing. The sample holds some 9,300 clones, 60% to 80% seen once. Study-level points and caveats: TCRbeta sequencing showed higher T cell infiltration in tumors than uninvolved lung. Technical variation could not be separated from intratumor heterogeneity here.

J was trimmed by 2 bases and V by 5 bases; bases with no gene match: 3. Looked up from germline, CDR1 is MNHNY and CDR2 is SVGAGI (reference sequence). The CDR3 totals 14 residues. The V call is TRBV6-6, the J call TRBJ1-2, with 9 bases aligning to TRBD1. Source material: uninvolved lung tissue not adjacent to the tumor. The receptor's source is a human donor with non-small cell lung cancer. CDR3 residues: CASSPGTGNYGYTF. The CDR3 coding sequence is TGTGCCAGCAGTCCCGGGACAGGGAACTATGGCTACACCTTC.